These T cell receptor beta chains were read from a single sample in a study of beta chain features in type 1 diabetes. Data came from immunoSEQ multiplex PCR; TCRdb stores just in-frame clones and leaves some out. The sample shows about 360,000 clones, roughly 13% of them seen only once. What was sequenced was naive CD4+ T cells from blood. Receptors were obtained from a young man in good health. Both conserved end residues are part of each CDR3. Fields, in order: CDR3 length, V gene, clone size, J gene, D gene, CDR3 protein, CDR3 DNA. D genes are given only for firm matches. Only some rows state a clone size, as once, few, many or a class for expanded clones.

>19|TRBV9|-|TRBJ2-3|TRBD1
CASSVDPTDRGLSTDTQYF
TGTGCCAGCAGCGTAGATCCGACCGACAGGGGGCTAAGCACAGATACGCAGTATTTT
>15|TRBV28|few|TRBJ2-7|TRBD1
CASTPLGQGANEQYF
TGTGCCAGCACACCCCTAGGGCAGGGGGCGAACGAGCAGTACTTC
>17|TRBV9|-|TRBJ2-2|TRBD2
CASSVATSGAYTGELFF
TGTGCCAGCAGCGTAGCTACTAGCGGGGCCTACACCGGGGAGCTGTTTTTT
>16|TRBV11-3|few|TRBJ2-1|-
CASSRRGGGSYNEQFF
TGTGCCAGCAGCCGCAGGGGAGGGGGCTCCTACAATGAGCAGTTCTTC
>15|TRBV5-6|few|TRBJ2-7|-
CASSLGAGFLRVQYF
TGTGCCAGCAGCTTGGGGGCAGGCTTCCTACGAGTGCAGTACTTC
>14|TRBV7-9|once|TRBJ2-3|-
CASSTGFSTDTQYF
TGTGCCAGCAGCACAGGCTTCTCCACAGATACGCAGTATTTT
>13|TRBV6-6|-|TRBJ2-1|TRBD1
CASSLTGGHEQFF
TGTGCCAGCAGTCTAACAGGGGGCCATGAGCAGTTCTTC
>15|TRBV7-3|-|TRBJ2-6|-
CASSPMSSGANVLTF
TGTGCCAGCAGCCCCATGAGCTCTGGGGCCAACGTCCTGACTTTC
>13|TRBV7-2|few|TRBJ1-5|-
CASSLETGQPQHF
TGTGCCAGCAGCTTAGAGACAGGTCAGCCCCAGCATTTT
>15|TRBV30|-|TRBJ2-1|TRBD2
CAWSVEAGIYNEQFF
TGTGCCTGGAGTGTAGAAGCGGGGATATACAATGAGCAGTTCTTC
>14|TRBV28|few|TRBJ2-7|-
CASSVYGEIYEQYF
TGTGCCAGCAGCGTCTACGGAGAAATCTACGAGCAGTACTTC
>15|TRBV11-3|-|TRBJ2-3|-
CASSFAGTSTDTQYF
TGTGCCAGCAGCTTTGCCGGGACTAGCACAGATACGCAGTATTTT
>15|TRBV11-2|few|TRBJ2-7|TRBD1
CASSLEGQGLYEQYF
TGTGCCAGCAGCTTAGAAGGACAGGGCCTCTACGAGCAGTACTTC
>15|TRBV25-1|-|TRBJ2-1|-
CASSVLVHFNNEQFF
TGTGCCAGCAGTGTTCTAGTTCATTTTAACAATGAGCAGTTCTTC
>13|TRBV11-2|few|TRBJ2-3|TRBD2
CASSLGREDTQYF
TGTGCCAGCAGCTTAGGGCGGGAGGATACGCAGTATTTT
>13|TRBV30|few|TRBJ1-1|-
CAWKGGDAAEAFF
TGTGCCTGGAAGGGCGGGGACGCGGCTGAAGCTTTCTTT
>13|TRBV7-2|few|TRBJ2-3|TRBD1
CASSLDRDDTQYF
TGTGCCAGCAGCTTGGACAGGGATGATACGCAGTATTTT
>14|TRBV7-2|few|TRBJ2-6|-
CASSFRSGANVLTF
TGTGCCAGCAGCTTTCGCTCTGGGGCCAACGTCCTGACTTTC
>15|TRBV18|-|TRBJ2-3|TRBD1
CASSPGTGLTDTQYF
TGTGCCAGCTCACCGGGGACAGGCCTCACAGATACGCAGTATTTT
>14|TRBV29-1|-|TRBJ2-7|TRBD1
CSVATGGLSYEQYF
TGCAGCGTGGCCACAGGGGGCCTCTCCTACGAGCAGTACTTC
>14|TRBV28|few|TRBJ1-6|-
CASSTHTDPSPLHF
TGTGCCAGCAGCACCCACACAGATCCTTCACCCCTCCACTTT
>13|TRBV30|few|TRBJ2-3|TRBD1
CAWSVQGADTQYF
TGTGCCTGGAGTGTACAGGGGGCAGATACGCAGTATTTT
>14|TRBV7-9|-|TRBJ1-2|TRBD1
CASSPRDRDYGYTF
TGTGCCAGCAGCCCCCGGGACAGGGACTATGGCTACACCTTC
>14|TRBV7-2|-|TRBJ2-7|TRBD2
CASSLESGGPGQYF
TGTGCCAGCAGCTTAGAGTCGGGGGGGCCGGGGCAGTACTTC
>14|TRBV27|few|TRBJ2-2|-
CASSLSPNTGELFF
TGTGCCAGCAGTTTGAGTCCGAACACCGGGGAGCTGTTTTTT
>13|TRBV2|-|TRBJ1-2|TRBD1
CASSGTGNYGYTF
TGTGCCAGCAGCGGGACAGGAAACTATGGCTACACCTTC
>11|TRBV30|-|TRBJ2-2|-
CACSRSGELFF
TGTGCCTGTTCAAGGAGTGGGGAGCTGTTTTTT
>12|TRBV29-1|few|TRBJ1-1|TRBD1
CSVRTGNTEAFF
TGCAGCGTTCGGACAGGGAACACTGAAGCTTTCTTT
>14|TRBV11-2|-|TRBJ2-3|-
CASSLDRSTDTQYF
TGTGCCAGCAGCTTAGACAGAAGCACAGATACGCAGTATTTT
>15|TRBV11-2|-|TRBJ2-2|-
CASSPGILNTGELFF
TGTGCCAGCAGCCCCGGGATTTTGAACACCGGGGAGCTGTTTTTT
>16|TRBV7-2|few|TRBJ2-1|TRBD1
CASSSNVGTGNNEQFF
TGTGCCAGCAGCTCTAACGTCGGGACAGGGAATAATGAGCAGTTCTTC
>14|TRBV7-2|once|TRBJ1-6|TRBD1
CASSYSGQGTPLHF
TGTGCCAGCAGCTACTCCGGACAGGGTACACCCCTCCACTTT
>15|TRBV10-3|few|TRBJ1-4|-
CAISERGATNEKLFF
TGTGCCATCAGTGAACGGGGAGCAACTAATGAAAAACTGTTTTTT
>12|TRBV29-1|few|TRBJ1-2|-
CSAGSGDYGYTF
TGCAGCGCAGGTTCAGGGGACTATGGCTACACCTTC
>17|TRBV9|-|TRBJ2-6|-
CASSSPQRQSGANVLTF
TGTGCCAGCAGCTCTCCTCAGAGGCAGTCTGGGGCCAACGTCCTGACTTTC
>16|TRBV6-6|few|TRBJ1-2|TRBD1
CASSPTGTGSTYGYTF
TGTGCCAGCAGTCCAACAGGGACAGGCTCGACCTATGGCTACACCTTC
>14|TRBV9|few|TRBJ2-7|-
CASSVVSHSGEQYF
TGTGCCAGCAGCGTAGTATCCCACTCGGGAGAGCAGTACTTC
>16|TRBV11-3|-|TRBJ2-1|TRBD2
CASSSALAGAAREQFF
TGTGCCAGCAGCTCCGCACTAGCGGGGGCGGCCCGTGAGCAGTTCTTC
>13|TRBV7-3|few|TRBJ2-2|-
CASSSTGTGELFF
TGTGCCAGCAGCTCGACAGGAACCGGGGAGCTGTTTTTT
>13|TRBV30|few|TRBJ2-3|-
CAWSVLATDTQYF
TGTGCCTGGAGTGTACTAGCTACAGATACGCAGTATTTT
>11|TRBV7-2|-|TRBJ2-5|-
CASSPSETQYF
TGTGCCAGCAGCCCCTCGGAGACCCAGTACTTC
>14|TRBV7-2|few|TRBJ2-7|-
CASSLRSSGVEQYF
TGTGCCAGCAGCTTAAGATCGTCAGGGGTCGAGCAGTACTTC